Each of the 10 T cell receptor beta chains below was sequenced from the same sample in a study of memory CD4+ T cells and cytomegalovirus serostatus. TCRdb's table, derived via immunoSEQ multiplex PCR, lists solely in-frame clones and lacks some. Among about 57,000 clones listed, 70% to 80% were seen once. The sort gate was single viable CD3+CD4+CD8-CD45RO+ cells for memory CD4+ T cells. The sequenced sample consisted of memory CD4+ T cells from blood. The receptor set was obtained from an adult in good health and CMV-seronegative.

The J gene is TRBJ1-4, the V gene TRBV19; 8 nucleotides match TRBD1. This CDR3 is 14 amino acids long. Per germline, CDR1 LNHDA and CDR2 SQIVND (reference sequence). Germline trimming cut 4 bases from V and 9 bases from J; bases unmatched to any gene: 7. The chain's CDR3 is CASSKDRENQKLFF. Written as DNA, the CDR3 is TGTGCCAGTAGTAAGGACAGGGAGAATCAAAAACTGTTTTTT.

CDR3 protein: CATDRGLRIQPQHF. The CDR3 DNA follows: TGTGCCACCGACAGGGGGTTGAGGATTCAGCCCCAGCATTTT. This chain joins TRBV19 and TRBJ1-5, with 9 bases aligning to TRBD1. The CDR3 consists of 14 residues. The V segment lost 10 bases and the J segment 6 bases; nucleotides outside the gene matches: 10. Germline CDR1 LNHDA, CDR2 SQIVND (reference sequence).

This clone was seen once. This sequence joins TRBV11-2 and TRBJ2-5; weak D call: TRBD1 (6 bases). CDR1 and CDR2 from the germline V gene are SGHAT and FQNNGV. The CDR3 is 13 amino acids. Trimming pared 5 bases from V and 6 bases from J, leaving 13 bases between. CDR3 DNA sequence: TGTGCCAGCAGCACTTGGACAGCGAAGACCCAGTACTTC. As protein: CASSTWTAKTQYF.

The chain recombines TRBV7-8 with TRBJ1-2; weak D call: TRBD1 (5 bases). The V end was cut by 4 bases, the J end by 8 bases, with 17 bases between. Germline lookup yields CDR1 SGHVS and CDR2 FQNEAQ. This CDR3 region has 14 residues. The CDR3 DNA reads TGTGCCAGCAGCTCTCCCTATTACAGGAAGGGCTACACCTTC. It encodes CASSSPYYRKGYTF. Drawing the rest from reference TRBV7-8 and TRBJ1-2, the complete variable domain is GAGVSQSPRYKVAKRGQDVALRCDPISGHVSLFWYQQALGQGPEFLTYFQNEAQLDKSGLPSDRFFAERPEGSVSTLKIQRTQQEDSAVYLCASSSPYYRKGYTFGSGTRLTVV.

The chain recombines TRBV5-6 with TRBJ1-4, with TRBD1 as a possible D gene (5 bases). CDR3 length: 14 amino acids. V shed 3 bases and J shed 8 bases, with 14 bases lying between them. Germline CDR1 and CDR2: SGHDT and YYEEEE. The CDR3 nucleotides are TGTGCCAGCAGCTACGGGACGGGCGGAGAAAAACTGTTTTTT. It translates to CASSYGTGGEKLFF.

This clone was recorded once. This sequence joins TRBV2 and TRBJ1-3; D is uncertain. There are 17 residues in the CDR3. The V end was cut by 2 bases, the J end by 0 bases, with 14 bases between. Germline V gene data show CDR1 as SNHLY and CDR2 as FYNNEI. The CDR3 DNA reads as TGTGCCAGCAGTGAAAGGTTGGGAGCGAACTCTGGAAACACCATATATTTT. Translating gives CASSERLGANSGNTIYF.

The V gene is TRBV2, the J gene TRBJ1-5; 10 nucleotides line up with TRBD1. CDR1 SNHLY and CDR2 FYNNEI come from the germline V gene. V lost 2 bases, J lost 9 bases, and 7 bases stayed unmatched. There are 15 residues in the CDR3. The CDR3 loop is CASSERGQGIWPQHF. The CDR3 region has the DNA TGTGCCAGCAGTGAACGGGGACAGGGGATATGGCCCCAGCATTTT.

The chain recombines TRBV27 with TRBJ2-2; D remains ambiguous. The CDR3 length is 15 residues. From germline, CDR1 is MNHEY and CDR2 SMNVEV (reference sequence). V was cut by 5 bases and J by 7 bases, with 17 bases left in between. The CDR3 region has the DNA TGTGCCAGCAGTCTCCGATGGACGAGTAACGGGGAGCTGTTTTTT. Residues: CASSLRWTSNGELFF.

About this clone itself: Distinct nucleotide sequences in the sample also encode this CDR3. This rearrangement joins TRBV29-1 to TRBJ2-2; 10 nucleotides align to TRBD1. With V trimmed by 7 bases and J by 3 bases, 2 bases remained unmatched. CDR1 is SQVTM, CDR2 ANQGSEA, per germline. The CDR3 length is 13 residues. In DNA form, the CDR3 reads TGCAGCGCTGGACAGGGGGACACCGGGGAGCTGTTTTTT. This codes for CSAGQGDTGELFF.

The chain is built from TRBV10-3 and TRBJ1-6; D gene ambiguous. Germline V gene sequence: CDR1 ENHRY, CDR2 SYGVKD. The CDR3 covers 14 residues. V was clipped by 6 bases and J by 7 bases, with 13 bases between them. CDR3 nucleotide sequence: TGTGCCATCAGGCACACGGAGGACAATTCACCCCTCCACTTT. This encodes CAIRHTEDNSPLHF.